Detailed here is one T cell receptor (beta chain). The data stem from a study of long-term antiretroviral therapy in people with HIV. The immunoSEQ assay was v3.0, run at survey level. The study targeted roughly 35,000-50,000 T-cell genomes per sample in sequencing. The repertoire was sequenced with immunoSEQ multiplex PCR; TCRdb's copy has only in-frame clones and lacks some. The data contain 25,000 to 40,000 clones, 87% of them singletons. The receptor was isolated from a man aged 18 to 35 with HIV. The sequencing here drew on unsorted PBMCs, taken 1.1 years after starting antiretroviral therapy.

The CDR3 nucleotides are TGCAGCGTTGAAGATGTTAATGACAGCTCAGAGGGCTACACCTTC. It translates to CSVEDVNDSSEGYTF. V usage is TRBV29-1 and J usage is TRBJ1-2; weak D call: TRBD1 (5 bases). There are 15 residues in the CDR3. Germline values: CDR1 SQVTM, CDR2 ANQGSEA. The ends were cut back, 0 bases at V and 8 bases at J, with 19 bases in the middle.